In its sample, the clone carrying this TCR beta chain was seen many times. This sample is drawn from a study of T cells in Graves' hyperthyroidism and ophthalmopathy. Researchers took RNA transcripts and amplified the TCR beta CDR3 regions from them. Carried out on the TCR CDR3, a first-round RT-PCR used the HTBI primer set. TCRdb fed the multiplex PCR reads into MiXCR, producing one record per CDR3 protein. Of 300,000 to 450,000 distinct CDR3 sequences listed, around a sixth are singletons. V lost 5 bases to trimming and J lost 6 bases, with 20 bases between them. Per the germline V gene, CDR1 is MNHNS and CDR2 is SASEGT. CDR3 size: 16 residues.

This chain joins TRBV6-1 and TRBJ2-1, with D possibly being TRBD1 or TRBD2 (7 bases each). This receptor was taken from a man aged 18 to 30 with Graves' ophthalmopathy. Source material: blood. CDR3 nucleotides: TGTGCCAGCAGTATAAGTAGCGGGTCAGGGGGCAATGAGCAGTTCTTC. Protein: CASSISSGSGGNEQFF.